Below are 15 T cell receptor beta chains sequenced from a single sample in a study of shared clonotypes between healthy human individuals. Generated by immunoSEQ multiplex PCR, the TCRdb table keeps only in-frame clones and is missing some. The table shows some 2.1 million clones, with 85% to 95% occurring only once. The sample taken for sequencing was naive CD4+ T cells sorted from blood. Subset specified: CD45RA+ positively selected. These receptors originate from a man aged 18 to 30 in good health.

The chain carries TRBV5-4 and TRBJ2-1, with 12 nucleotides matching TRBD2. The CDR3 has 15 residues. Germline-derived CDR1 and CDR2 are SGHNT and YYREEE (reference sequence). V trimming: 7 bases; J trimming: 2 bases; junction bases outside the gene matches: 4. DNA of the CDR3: TGTGCCAGCCGGACTAGCGGGAAGACCTACAATGAGCAGTTCTTC. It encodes CASRTSGKTYNEQFF. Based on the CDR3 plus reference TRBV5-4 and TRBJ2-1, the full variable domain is ETGVTQSPTHLIKTRGQQVTLRCSSQSGHNTVSWYQQALGQGPQFIFQYYREEENGRGNFPPRFSGLQFPNYSSELNVNALELDDSALYLCASRTSGKTYNEQFFGPGTRLTVL.

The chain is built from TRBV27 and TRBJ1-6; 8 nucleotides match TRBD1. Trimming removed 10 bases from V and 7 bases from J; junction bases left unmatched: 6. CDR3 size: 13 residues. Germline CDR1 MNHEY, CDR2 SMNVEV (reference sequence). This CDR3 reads CATNGQGNSPLHF. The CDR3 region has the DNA TGTGCCACCAACGGACAGGGAAATTCACCCCTCCACTTT.

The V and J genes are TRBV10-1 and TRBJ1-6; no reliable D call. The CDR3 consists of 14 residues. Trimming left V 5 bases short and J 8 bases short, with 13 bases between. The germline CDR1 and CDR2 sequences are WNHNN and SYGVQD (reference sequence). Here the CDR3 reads CASSLGPEYSPLHF. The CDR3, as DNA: TGCGCCAGCAGTCTAGGGCCTGAATATTCACCCCTCCACTTT.

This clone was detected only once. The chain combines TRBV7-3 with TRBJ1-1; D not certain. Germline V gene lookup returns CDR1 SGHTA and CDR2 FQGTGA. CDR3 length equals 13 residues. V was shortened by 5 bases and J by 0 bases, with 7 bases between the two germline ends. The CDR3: CASSANLNTEAFF. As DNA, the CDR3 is TGTGCCAGCAGCGCTAACCTGAACACTGAAGCTTTCTTT.

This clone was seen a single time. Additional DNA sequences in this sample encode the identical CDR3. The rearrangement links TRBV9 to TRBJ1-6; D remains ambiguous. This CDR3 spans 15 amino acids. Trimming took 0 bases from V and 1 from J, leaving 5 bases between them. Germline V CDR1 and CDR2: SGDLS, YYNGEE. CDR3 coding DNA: TGTGCCAGCAGCGTAGGTGGATCCTATAATTCACCCCTCCACTTT. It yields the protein CASSVGGSYNSPLHF.

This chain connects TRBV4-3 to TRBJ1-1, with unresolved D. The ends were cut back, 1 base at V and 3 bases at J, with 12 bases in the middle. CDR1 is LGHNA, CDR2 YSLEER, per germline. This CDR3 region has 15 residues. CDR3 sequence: CASSQVGSGDTEAFF. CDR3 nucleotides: TGCGCCAGCAGCCAAGTAGGGTCTGGGGACACTGAAGCTTTCTTT.

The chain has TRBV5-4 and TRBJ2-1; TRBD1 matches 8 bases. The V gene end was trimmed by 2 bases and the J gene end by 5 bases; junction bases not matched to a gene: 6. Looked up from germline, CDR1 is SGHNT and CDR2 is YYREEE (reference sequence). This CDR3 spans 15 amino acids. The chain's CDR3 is CASSFVDRAHNEQFF. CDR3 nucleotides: TGTGCCAGCAGCTTTGTGGACAGGGCCCACAATGAGCAGTTCTTC.

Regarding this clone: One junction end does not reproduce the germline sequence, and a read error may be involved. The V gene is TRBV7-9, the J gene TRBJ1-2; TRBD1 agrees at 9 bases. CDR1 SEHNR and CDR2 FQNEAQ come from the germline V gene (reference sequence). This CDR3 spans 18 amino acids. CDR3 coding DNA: TGCGCCAGCAGCCACAGTCCCGGGACAGGGATCACTAACTATGGCTACACCTTC. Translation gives CASSHSPGTGITNYGYTF.

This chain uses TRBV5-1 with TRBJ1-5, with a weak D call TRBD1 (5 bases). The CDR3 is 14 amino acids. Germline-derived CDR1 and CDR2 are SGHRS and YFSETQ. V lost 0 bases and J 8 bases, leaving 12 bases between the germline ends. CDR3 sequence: CASSLDGGPEPQHF. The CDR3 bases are TGCGCCAGCAGCTTGGATGGGGGTCCGGAGCCCCAGCATTTT.

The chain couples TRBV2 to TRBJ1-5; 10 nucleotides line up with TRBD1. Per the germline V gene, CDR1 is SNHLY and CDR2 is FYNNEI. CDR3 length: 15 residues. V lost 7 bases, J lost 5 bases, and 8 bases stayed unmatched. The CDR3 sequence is CASTGDRGPDQPQHF. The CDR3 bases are TGTGCCAGCACCGGGGACAGGGGTCCAGATCAGCCCCAGCATTTT.

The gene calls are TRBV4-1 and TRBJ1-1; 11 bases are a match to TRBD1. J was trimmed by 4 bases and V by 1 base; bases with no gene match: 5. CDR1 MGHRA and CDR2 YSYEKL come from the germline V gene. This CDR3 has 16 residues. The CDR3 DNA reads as TGCGCCAGCAGCCAAGGGACAGGGGGCGCGATCACTGAAGCTTTCTTT. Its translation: CASSQGTGGAITEAFF.

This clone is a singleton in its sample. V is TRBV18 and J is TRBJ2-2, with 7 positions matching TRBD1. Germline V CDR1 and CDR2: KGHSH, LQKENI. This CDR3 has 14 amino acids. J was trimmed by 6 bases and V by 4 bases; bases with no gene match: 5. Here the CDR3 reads CASSLIQGAGELFF. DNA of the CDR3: TGTGCCAGCTCACTTATCCAGGGGGCCGGGGAGCTGTTTTTT.

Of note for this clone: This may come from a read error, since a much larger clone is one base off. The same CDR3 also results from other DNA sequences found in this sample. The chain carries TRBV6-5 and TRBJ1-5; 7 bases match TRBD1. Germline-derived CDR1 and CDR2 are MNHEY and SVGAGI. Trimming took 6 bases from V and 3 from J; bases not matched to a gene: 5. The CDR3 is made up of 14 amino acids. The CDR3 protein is CASSLQGSNQPQHF. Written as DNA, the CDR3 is TGTGCCAGCAGCTTACAGGGGTCCAATCAGCCCCAGCATTTT.

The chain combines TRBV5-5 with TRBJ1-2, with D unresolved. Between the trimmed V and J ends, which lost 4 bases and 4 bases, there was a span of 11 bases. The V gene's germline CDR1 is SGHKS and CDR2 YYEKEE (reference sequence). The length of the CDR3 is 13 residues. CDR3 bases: TGTGCCAGCAGCCAAACAGATATCTATGGCTACACCTTC. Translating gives CASSQTDIYGYTF.

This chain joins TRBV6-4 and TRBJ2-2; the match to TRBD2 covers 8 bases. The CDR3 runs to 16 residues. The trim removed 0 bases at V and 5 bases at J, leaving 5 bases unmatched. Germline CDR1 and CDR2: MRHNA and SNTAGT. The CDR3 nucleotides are TGTGCCAGCAGTGACTCGAGCGGGAGTCGAACCGGGGAGCTGTTTTTT. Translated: CASSDSSGSRTGELFF.